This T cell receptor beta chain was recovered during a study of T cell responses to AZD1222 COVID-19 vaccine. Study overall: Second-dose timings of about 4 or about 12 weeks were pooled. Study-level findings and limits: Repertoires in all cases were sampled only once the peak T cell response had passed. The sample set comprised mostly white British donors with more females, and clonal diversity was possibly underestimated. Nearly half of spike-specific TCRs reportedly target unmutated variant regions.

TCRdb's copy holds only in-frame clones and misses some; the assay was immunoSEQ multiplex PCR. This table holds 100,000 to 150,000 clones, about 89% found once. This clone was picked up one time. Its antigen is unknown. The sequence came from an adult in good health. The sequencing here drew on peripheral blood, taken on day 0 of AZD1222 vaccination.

CDR3 region: CASSHPRRGTSGTDTQYF. The DNA of the CDR3 is TGCGCCAGCAGCCACCCCCGACGCGGGACTAGCGGCACAGATACGCAGTATTTT. The chain employs TRBV4-1 and TRBJ2-3; TRBD2 aligns across 10 bases. The V gene's germline CDR1 is MGHRA and CDR2 YSYEKL. After removal of 3 bases from V and 1 base from J, the junction contained 10 bases not matched to a gene. This CDR3 comprises 18 residues.